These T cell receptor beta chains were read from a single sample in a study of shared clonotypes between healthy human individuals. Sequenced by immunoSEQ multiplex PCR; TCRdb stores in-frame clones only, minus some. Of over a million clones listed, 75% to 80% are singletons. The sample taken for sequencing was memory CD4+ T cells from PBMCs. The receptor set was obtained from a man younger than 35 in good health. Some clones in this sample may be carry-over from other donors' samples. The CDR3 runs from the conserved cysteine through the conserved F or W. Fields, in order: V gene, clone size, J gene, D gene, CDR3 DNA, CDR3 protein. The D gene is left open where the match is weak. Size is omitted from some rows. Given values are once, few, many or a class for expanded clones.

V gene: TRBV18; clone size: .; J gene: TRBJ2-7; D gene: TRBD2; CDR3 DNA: TGTGCCAGCTCACCATATGCATTGGCTCTAGCGGATGCCTACGAGCAGTACTTC; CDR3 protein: CASSPYALALADAYEQYF
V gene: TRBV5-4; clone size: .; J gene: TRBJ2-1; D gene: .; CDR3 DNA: TGTGCCAGCGACATTTTGCAGTTCTTC; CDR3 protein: CASDILQFF
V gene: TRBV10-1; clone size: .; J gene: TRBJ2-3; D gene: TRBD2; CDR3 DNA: TGCGCCAGCAGTGGATCTAGCGGGAGTACAGATACGCAGTATTTT; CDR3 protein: CASSGSSGSTDTQYF
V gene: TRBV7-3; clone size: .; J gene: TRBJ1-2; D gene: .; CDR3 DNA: TGTGCCAGCAGCTTAGAGGGCGTCGGATATGGCTACACCTTC; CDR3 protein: CASSLEGVGYGYTF
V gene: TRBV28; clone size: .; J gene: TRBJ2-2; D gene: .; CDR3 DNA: TGTGCCAGCGGCCTCTTAAACACCGGGGAGCTGTTTTTT; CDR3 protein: CASGLLNTGELFF
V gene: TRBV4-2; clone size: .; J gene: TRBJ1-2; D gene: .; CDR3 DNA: TGTGCCAGCAGCCAAGTGGCCCAGGGGAACTATGGCTACACCTTC; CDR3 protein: CASSQVAQGNYGYTF
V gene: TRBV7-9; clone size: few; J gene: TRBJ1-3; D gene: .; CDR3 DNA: TGTGCCAGCAGCTCCTACAGGGAGTCTGGAAACACCATATATTTT; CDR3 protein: CASSSYRESGNTIYF
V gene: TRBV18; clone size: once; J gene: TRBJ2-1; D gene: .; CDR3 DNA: TGTGCCAGCTCACCAGGGGTGACCCCAAATGAGCAGTTCTTC; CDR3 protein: CASSPGVTPNEQFF
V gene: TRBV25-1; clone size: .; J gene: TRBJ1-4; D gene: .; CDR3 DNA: TGTGCCAGCAGTGTTCAGGGGCGATATAATGAAAAACTGTTTTTT; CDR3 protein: CASSVQGRYNEKLFF
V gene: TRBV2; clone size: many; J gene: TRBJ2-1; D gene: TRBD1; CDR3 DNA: TGTGCCAGCAGTCCTGCCCGACAGGGCAATGAGCAGTTCTTC; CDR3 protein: CASSPARQGNEQFF
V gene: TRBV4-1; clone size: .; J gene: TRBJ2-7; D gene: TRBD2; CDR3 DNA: TGCGCCAGCAGCCCCGGGAGGGGGTTATCCTACGAGCAGTACTTC; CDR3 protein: CASSPGRGLSYEQYF
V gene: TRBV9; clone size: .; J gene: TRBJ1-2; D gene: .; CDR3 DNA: TGTGCCAGCAGCCCCCCGGGGAGAGGAGGCTACACCTTC; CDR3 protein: CASSPPGRGGYTF
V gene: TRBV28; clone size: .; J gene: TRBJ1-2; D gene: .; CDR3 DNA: TGTGCCAGCAGTTTGCAGGGTTTTTTTCGCTACACCTTC; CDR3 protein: CASSLQGFFRYTF
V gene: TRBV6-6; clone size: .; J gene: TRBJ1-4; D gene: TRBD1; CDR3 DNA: TGTGCCAGCAGGACAGGGGACCATGAAAAACTGTTTTTT; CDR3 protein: CASRTGDHEKLFF
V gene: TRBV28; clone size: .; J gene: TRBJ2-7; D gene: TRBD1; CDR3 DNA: TGTGCCAGCAGTTTTCCGGGACAGGGTAACAACGAGCAGTACTTC; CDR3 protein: CASSFPGQGNNEQYF
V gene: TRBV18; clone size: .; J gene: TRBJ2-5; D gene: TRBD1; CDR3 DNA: TGTGCCAGCTCACCCAAGGCAGGGGGGACCCAGTACTTC; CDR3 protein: CASSPKAGGTQYF
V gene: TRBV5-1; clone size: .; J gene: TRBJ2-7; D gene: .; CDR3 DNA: TGCGCCAGCAGCTTGGACACGTCTGGGGGCGAGCAGTACTTC; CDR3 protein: CASSLDTSGGEQYF
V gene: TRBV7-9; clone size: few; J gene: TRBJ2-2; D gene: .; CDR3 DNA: TGTGCCAGCAGGGCGGGGGCCACCGGGGAGCTGTTTTTT; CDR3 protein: CASRAGATGELFF
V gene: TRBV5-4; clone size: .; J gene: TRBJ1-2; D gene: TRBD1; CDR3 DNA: TGTGCCAGCACCTACTGGGACAGCAATGGCTACACCTTC; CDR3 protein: CASTYWDSNGYTF
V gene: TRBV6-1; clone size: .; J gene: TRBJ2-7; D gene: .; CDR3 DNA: TGTGCCAGCAGGTTACAGGGCTACGAGCAGTACTTC; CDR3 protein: CASRLQGYEQYF
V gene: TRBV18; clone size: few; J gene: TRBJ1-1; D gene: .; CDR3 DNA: TGTGCCAGCTCACCAAATCAGGTTACTGAAGCTTTCTTT; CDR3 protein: CASSPNQVTEAFF
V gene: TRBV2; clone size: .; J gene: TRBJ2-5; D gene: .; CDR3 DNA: TGTGCCAGCATGGGACTTTTGGCACAAGAGACCCAGTACTTC; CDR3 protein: CASMGLLAQETQYF
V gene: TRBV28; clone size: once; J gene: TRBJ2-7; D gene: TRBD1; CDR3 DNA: TGTGCCAGCAGTTTGGTGGACAGGGGGTACGAGCAGTACTTC; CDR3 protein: CASSLVDRGYEQYF
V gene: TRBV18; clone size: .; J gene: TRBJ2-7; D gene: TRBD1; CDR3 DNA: TGTGCCAGCTCGCGGACAGGGGGCGTCCGATCCTACGAGCAGTACTTC; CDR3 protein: CASSRTGGVRSYEQYF
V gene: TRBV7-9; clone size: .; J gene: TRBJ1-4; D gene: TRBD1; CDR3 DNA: TGTGCCAGCAGCTACTTCTACCGGACAGGGGTTAGAACTAATGAAAAACTGTTTTTT; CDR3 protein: CASSYFYRTGVRTNEKLFF
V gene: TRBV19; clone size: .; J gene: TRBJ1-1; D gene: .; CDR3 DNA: TGTGCCAGTAGTATAAGGAACACCGCGAACACTGAAGCTTTCTTT; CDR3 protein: CASSIRNTANTEAFF
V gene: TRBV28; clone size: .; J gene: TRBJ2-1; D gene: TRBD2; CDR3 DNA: TGTGCCAGCAGGGCCTCAGCGGGAGTATTGGCTGAGCAGTTCTTC; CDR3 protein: CASRASAGVLAEQFF
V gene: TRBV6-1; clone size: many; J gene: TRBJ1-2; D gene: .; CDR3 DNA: TGTGCCAGCAGTGGGGACGGCCGTTCCTATGGCTACACCTTC; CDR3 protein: CASSGDGRSYGYTF
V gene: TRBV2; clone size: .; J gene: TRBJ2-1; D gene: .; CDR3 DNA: TGTGCCAGCAGTGACGTTGGGAATGAGCAGTTCTTC; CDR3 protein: CASSDVGNEQFF
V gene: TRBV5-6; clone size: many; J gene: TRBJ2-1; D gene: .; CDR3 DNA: TGTGCCAGCAGCTTGCTCCAGGGGACCTACTACAATGAGCAGTTCTTC; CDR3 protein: CASSLLQGTYYNEQFF
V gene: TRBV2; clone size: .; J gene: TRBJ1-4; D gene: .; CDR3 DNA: TGTGCCACCCTCCGGACATCTCCAGGCCGTGAAAAACTGTTTTTT; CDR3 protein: CATLRTSPGREKLFF
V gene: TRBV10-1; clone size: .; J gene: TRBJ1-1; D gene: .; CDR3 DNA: TGCGCCAGCAGTGAGTCCGTTGCAGGGAACACTGAAGCTTTCTTT; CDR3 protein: CASSESVAGNTEAFF
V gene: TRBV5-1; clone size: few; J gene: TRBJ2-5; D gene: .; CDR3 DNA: TGCGCCAGCAGCTTGGGACAAGAGACCCAGTACTTC; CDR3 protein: CASSLGQETQYF
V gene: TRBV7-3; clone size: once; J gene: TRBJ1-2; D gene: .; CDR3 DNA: TGTGCCAGCAGCTTAGATGGCAGGGGCGGTGGCTACACCTTC; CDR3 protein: CASSLDGRGGGYTF
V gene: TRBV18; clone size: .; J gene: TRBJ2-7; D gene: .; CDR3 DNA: TGTGCCAGCTCACCAGGCAGGGTGGGGTTGTACGAGCAGTACTTC; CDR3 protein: CASSPGRVGLYEQYF
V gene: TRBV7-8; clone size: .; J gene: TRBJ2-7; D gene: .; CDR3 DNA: TGTGCCAGCAGCTCCCTTTTTTCCAGGGGGGACTACGAGCAGTACTTC; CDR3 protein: CASSSLFSRGDYEQYF
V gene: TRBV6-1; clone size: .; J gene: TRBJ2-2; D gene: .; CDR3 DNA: TGTGCCAGCACAAAAGCCGGGACGAACACCGGGGAGCTGTTTTTT; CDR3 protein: CASTKAGTNTGELFF